These 25 T cell receptor beta chains originate from one sample sequenced in a study of cytomegalovirus exposure and HLA in healthy donors. PCR amplification relied on 60 Vbeta primers (plus 13 Jbeta primers). Measured with immunoSEQ multiplex PCR; TCRdb has only the in-frame clones, and not every one. The top ten hold approximately 2.3% of the sample, which has 140,000 to 150,000 clones, roughly 70% seen once. The sequenced material came from PBMCs. The receptors shown here come from a woman aged 55-69 years in good health and CMV-seropositive.

This clone occurred a few times. The CDR3 here is CASSRTGGSGNGYTF. CDR3 sequence (DNA): TGTGCCAGTTCCCGTACAGGGGGGAGCGGCAATGGCTACACCTTC. The chain recombines TRBV5-4 with TRBJ1-2; 8 bases match TRBD1. Germline assignment: CDR1 SGHNT and CDR2 YYREEE (reference sequence). The CDR3 has 15 amino acids. Trimming took 8 bases from V and 6 from J; bases not matched to a gene: 15.

The count of this clone is one. The J gene is TRBJ2-1, the V gene TRBV7-9; 11 nucleotides line up with TRBD1. CDR1 is SEHNR, CDR2 FQNEAQ, per germline (reference sequence). V was pared by 5 bases and J by 9 bases, with 9 bases of the junction left unmatched. The CDR3 contains 15 residues. CDR3 in DNA: TGTGCCAGCAGCCCAACCGGGACAGGGGGGAGTGAGCAGTTCTTC. As protein: CASSPTGTGGSEQFF.

This clone was recorded a few times. The chain recombines TRBV18 with TRBJ1-1; D perhaps matches TRBD1 (6 bases). V lost 6 bases to trimming and J lost 8 bases, with 16 bases between them. This CDR3 region has 13 residues. Germline CDR1 and CDR2: KGHSH and LQKENI. CDR3 in amino acids: CASSEGVRGEAFF. The CDR3 bases are TGTGCCAGCTCGGAAGGGGTGAGGGGGGAAGCTTTCTTT.

The chain uses TRBV28 and TRBJ1-4, with D hard to call. Trimming shortened V by 7 bases and J by 8 bases, and 20 bases separated the two germline ends. Germline-derived CDR1 and CDR2 are MDHEN and SYDVKM. The CDR3 is 15 residues long. CDR3 in DNA: TGTGCCAGCAACCAATTGACACCTTTAAAGGAAAAACTGTTTTTT. The encoded protein is CASNQLTPLKEKLFF.

This clone was seen more than once but under ten times. The gene calls are TRBV18 and TRBJ1-5; TRBD1 aligns across 9 bases. This CDR3 has 14 amino acids. V shed 5 bases and J 2 bases; nucleotides not matched to a gene: 1. The V gene's germline CDR1 is KGHSH and CDR2 LQKENI. CDR3 amino acids: CASSRTGGNQPQHF. For the CDR3, the DNA is TGTGCCAGCTCAAGGACAGGGGGCAATCAGCCCCAGCATTTT. The full variable domain, rest sourced from reference TRBV18 and TRBJ1-5, is NAGVMQNPRHLVRRRGQEARLRCSPMKGHSHVYWYRQLPEEGLKFMVYLQKENIIDESGMPKERFSAEFPKEGPSILRIQQVVRGDSAAYFCASSRTGGNQPQHFGDGTRLSIL.

J is TRBJ1-4 and V is TRBV19; maybe TRBD1 (5 bases). The CDR3 is 12 residues long. The V gene lost 7 bases and the J gene lost 7 bases, with 10 bases spanning the gap. Germline V gene lookup returns CDR1 LNHDA and CDR2 SQIVND (reference sequence). This chain's CDR3 is CASKRQTEKLFF. In DNA form, the CDR3 reads TGTGCCAGTAAGCGACAGACTGAAAAACTGTTTTTT.

The chain couples TRBV7-2 to TRBJ1-1; possible D gene TRBD1, 5 bases. Trimming removed 3 bases at V and 4 bases at J, with 9 bases between. The CDR3 covers 13 residues. Germline CDR1 SGHTA, CDR2 FQGNSA. CDR3 DNA: TGTGCCAGCAGCTTTAGGGGCAGCACTGAAGCTTTCTTT. It is translated as CASSFRGSTEAFF. The variable domain in full, with the rest retrieved from reference TRBV7-2 and TRBJ1-1, is GAGVSQSPSNKVTEKGKDVELRCDPISGHTALYWYRQSLGQGLEFLIYFQGNSAPDKSGLPSDRFSAERTGGSVSTLTIQRTQQEDSAVYLCASSFRGSTEAFFGQGTRLTVV.

The chain uses TRBV11-2 and TRBJ2-3; TRBD2 aligns across 10 bases. Per the germline V gene, CDR1 is SGHAT and CDR2 is FQNNGV. CDR3 size: 16 residues. V lost 5 bases and J lost 0; bases outside the gene matches: 5. The CDR3 coding sequence is TGTGCCAGCAGCCCCGGGACTAGCGCGAGCACAGATACGCAGTATTTT. It yields the protein CASSPGTSASTDTQYF.

The J gene is TRBJ1-1, the V gene TRBV30; D gene unclear. V lost 0 bases and J 0 bases, leaving 8 bases between the germline ends. The germline CDR1 and CDR2 sequences are GTSNPN and SVGIG (reference sequence). This CDR3 is built from 14 residues. CDR3 bases: TGTGCCTGGAGTGTAAACAGCATGAACACTGAAGCTTTCTTT. Translating it yields CAWSVNSMNTEAFF. Drawing the rest from reference TRBV30 and TRBJ1-1, the complete variable domain is SQTIHQWPATLVQPVGSPLSLECTVEGTSNPNLYWYRQAAGRGLQLLFYSVGIGQISSEVPQNLSASRPQDRQFILSSKKLLLSDSGFYLCAWSVNSMNTEAFFGQGTRLTVV.

V gene TRBV5-1 combines with J gene TRBJ2-1; 8 bases align to TRBD1. The CDR3 extends over 15 amino acids. Germline lookup yields CDR1 SGHRS and CDR2 YFSETQ. Trimming took 4 bases from V and 4 from J; bases not matched to a gene: 7. CDR3 sequence: CASSLGQVGYNEQFF. The DNA for the CDR3 is TGCGCCAGCAGCCTGGGACAGGTGGGGTACAATGAGCAGTTCTTC. Combining the CDR3 with reference TRBV5-1 and TRBJ2-1 gives the whole variable domain KAGVTQTPRYLIKTRGQQVTLSCSPISGHRSVSWYQQTPGQGLQFLFEYFSETQRNKGNFPGRFSGRQFSNSRSEMNVSTLELGDSALYLCASSLGQVGYNEQFFGPGTRLTVL.

This chain links TRBV7-3 with TRBJ2-1; TRBD2 matches 8 bases. V lost 0 bases and J lost 6; bases outside the gene matches: 10. CDR3 length equals 17 residues. Per the germline V gene, CDR1 is SGHTA and CDR2 is FQGTGA. The CDR3 bases are TGTGCCAGCAGCTTAACGGGGGGGCTGCGGGAGGCCAATGAGCAGTTCTTC. Translation gives CASSLTGGLREANEQFF.

The chain employs TRBV7-3 and TRBJ1-5, with D perhaps TRBD1 (5 bases). Germline V CDR1 and CDR2: SGHTA, FQGTGA. V shed 5 bases and J shed 2 bases, with 13 bases lying between them. CDR3 length: 15 residues. The CDR3, as DNA: TGTGCCAGCAGCCAAGACAGCCGGGGCAATCAGCCCCAGCATTTT. Amino acids: CASSQDSRGNQPQHF.

V is TRBV4-1 and J is TRBJ2-1; D perhaps matches TRBD1 (6 bases). From germline, CDR1 is MGHRA and CDR2 YSYEKL. The CDR3 covers 15 residues. Trimming took off 4 bases at V and 2 bases at J, with 12 bases between the two ends. CDR3 in amino acids: CASSPRQAAYNEQFF. In DNA, the CDR3 is TGCGCCAGCAGCCCCCGACAGGCAGCCTACAATGAGCAGTTCTTC.

This chain connects TRBV6-6 to TRBJ2-1; the D gene is possibly TRBD2 (5 bases). V was trimmed by 0 bases and J by 5 bases, leaving 11 bases between them. The CDR3 has 15 amino acids. Looked up from germline, CDR1 is MNHNY and CDR2 is SVGAGI (reference sequence). The CDR3 DNA reads as TGTGCCAGCAGTTACTCGACGGGGAGCCACAATGAGCAGTTCTTC. It is translated as CASSYSTGSHNEQFF.

The chain recombines TRBV28 with TRBJ1-5; D unclear. Germline V gene lookup returns CDR1 MDHEN and CDR2 SYDVKM. This CDR3 contains 13 residues. V was shortened by 5 bases and J by 4 bases, with 9 bases between the two germline ends. CDR3 region: CASSLNFNQPQHF. Written as DNA, the CDR3 is TGTGCCAGCAGTCTCAACTTTAATCAGCCCCAGCATTTT.

The chain couples TRBV10-3 to TRBJ1-2; 7 bases align to TRBD1. The V segment lost 11 bases and the J segment 5 bases; nucleotides outside the gene matches: 5. The CDR3 spans 11 residues. Per the germline V gene, CDR1 is ENHRY and CDR2 is SYGVKD. As DNA, the CDR3 is TGTGCCGCGAGGGGGCAGTATGGCTACACCTTC. This translates into CAARGQYGYTF.

This CDR3 is CASRYGQGAYGYTF. Written as DNA, the CDR3 is TGTGCCAGCAGGTATGGACAGGGCGCCTATGGCTACACCTTC. The rearrangement uses TRBV28 and TRBJ1-2, with 8 nucleotides matching TRBD1. CDR1 MDHEN and CDR2 SYDVKM come from the germline V gene. CDR3 length: 14 amino acids. The V segment lost 6 bases and the J segment 4 bases; nucleotides outside the gene matches: 7.

This chain links TRBV6-1 with TRBJ1-2; D is undetermined. CDR3 length: 13 amino acids. CDR1 and CDR2 (germline): MNHNS, SASEGT. Trimming stripped 4 bases from V and 5 bases from J, with 11 bases between. This CDR3 reads CASSGEGRYGYTF. CDR3 nucleotides: TGTGCCAGCAGTGGGGAGGGTAGGTATGGCTACACCTTC.

This clone was detected a few times. The chain uses TRBV5-4 and TRBJ2-7; possible D gene TRBD2, 5 bases. Germline V gene lookup returns CDR1 SGHNT and CDR2 YYREEE (reference sequence). V was cut by 2 bases and J by 6 bases, with 12 bases left in between. The CDR3 runs to 13 residues. The CDR3 coding sequence is TGTGCCAGCAGCTTTGAGGGCGGGTCCGAGCAGTACTTC. Its translation is CASSFEGGSEQYF. Full variable domain (remainder filled in from reference TRBV5-4 and TRBJ2-7): ETGVTQSPTHLIKTRGQQVTLRCSSQSGHNTVSWYQQALGQGPQFIFQYYREEENGRGNFPPRFSGLQFPNYSSELNVNALELDDSALYLCASSFEGGSEQYFGPGTRLTVT.

The chain couples TRBV6-5 to TRBJ1-1; no definite D call. This CDR3 is 15 amino acids long. Per the germline V gene, CDR1 is MNHEY and CDR2 is SVGAGI. Trimming removed 2 bases at V and 1 base at J, with 11 bases between. The CDR3 reads CASSYDLAGNTEAFF. The DNA for the CDR3 is TGTGCCAGCAGTTACGACTTAGCCGGGAACACTGAAGCTTTCTTT.

The table lists this clone with a few counts. V and J are TRBV7-9 and TRBJ1-4; D gene unclear. The length of the CDR3 is 14 residues. CDR1 is SEHNR and CDR2 is FQNEAQ in the germline V gene (reference sequence). With 0 bases removed from V and 2 bases from J, the gap between germline ends came to 4 bases. As DNA, the CDR3 is TGTGCCAGCAGCTTAGCCCCGACTAATGAAAAACTGTTTTTT. Translated, it gives CASSLAPTNEKLFF.

The gene calls are TRBV9 and TRBJ2-1, with 7 bases fitting TRBD1. The V segment lost 0 bases and the J segment 8 bases; nucleotides outside the gene matches: 17. This CDR3 is 18 amino acids long. Germline values: CDR1 SGDLS, CDR2 YYNGEE. The CDR3 reads CASSVASGEGGAGDEQFF. DNA of the CDR3: TGTGCCAGCAGCGTAGCATCGGGTGAAGGGGGCGCAGGCGATGAGCAGTTCTTC.

The J gene is TRBJ1-1, the V gene TRBV19; a possible D gene is TRBD1 (6 bases). Between the trimmed V and J ends, which lost 4 bases and 6 bases, there was a span of 9 bases. Germline V lookup: CDR1 LNHDA, CDR2 SQIVND (reference sequence). The length of the CDR3 is 12 residues. CDR3 protein: CASSTRTAEAFF. CDR3 sequence (DNA): TGTGCCAGTAGTACCCGGACAGCTGAAGCTTTCTTT.

V usage is TRBV5-1 and J usage is TRBJ2-4; possible D gene TRBD2, 6 bases. CDR3 length: 15 residues. The V gene lost 0 bases and the J gene lost 8 bases, with 15 bases spanning the gap. Germline lookup yields CDR1 SGHRS and CDR2 YFSETQ. This CDR3 is CASSLGRLGRDIQYF. CDR3 in DNA: TGCGCCAGCAGCTTGGGTCGACTAGGTAGGGACATTCAGTACTTC.

J is TRBJ1-1 and V is TRBV12-5; the D is unclear. Germline lookup yields CDR1 LGHNT and CDR2 FRNRAP. Trimming took off 4 bases at V and 5 bases at J, with 5 bases between the two ends. The CDR3 consists of 11 residues. The CDR3 loop is CASGYLTEAFF. Here the CDR3 DNA reads TGTGCTAGTGGTTACCTAACTGAAGCTTTCTTT. Looking up the rest from reference TRBV12-5 and TRBJ1-1 gives the full variable domain: DARVTQTPRHKVTEMGQEVTMRCQPILGHNTVFWYRQTMMQGLELLAYFRNRAPLDDSGMPKDRFSAEMPDATLATLKIQPSEPRDSAVYFCASGYLTEAFFGQGTRLTVV.